This TCR beta chain was observed in a study of vaccination and CD4 T cells after COVID-19. Study as a whole: Sampling that followed vaccination took place a median approximately 76 days after dose two, within a range of 14 to 241.

Stated treatment: roughly 10-day PBMC culture with coronavirus spike peptide pools or control peptides (ViraFEST assay). TCRs were sequenced by ViraFEST after antigen-specific T cells had been expanded with peptide pools. The germline gives CDR1 SGHVS, CDR2 FQNEAQ. V was cut by 3 bases and J by 11 bases, with 16 bases left in between. CDR3 size: 13 residues. Worth noting for this clonotype: Its antigen is unknown.

With the Oncomine TCR Beta short-read assay, DNA from cultured CD4+ T cells was sequenced. MiXCR, run by TCRdb on the PCR reads, gives a single entry per CDR3 protein. The data show 20,000 to 30,000 distinct CDR3 sequences, 55% to 70% seen once. Material: CD4+ T cells from blood, cultured in vitro. The sequence was obtained from a human donor who had recovered from COVID-19. This chain joins TRBV7-8 and TRBJ1-1; D may be TRBD1 (6 bases). Here the CDR3 DNA reads TGTGCCAGCAGCTTGGGGGGCAGGGGTGGCGCTTTCTTT. Translation gives CASSLGGRGGAFF.